Below, 6 T cell receptor beta chains from the same sample are listed, as sequenced in a study of response to subunit inactivated influenza vaccine. TCRdb fed the RT-PCR reads into MiXCR, producing one record per CDR3 protein. The repertoire holds 500,000 to 600,000 distinct CDR3 sequences, with 12% to 15% as singletons. Sequences were derived from PBMCs from blood, sampled 12 days after vaccination. The receptor source for this set is a man in his fifties who received an inactivated influenza vaccine.

There are a few counts of this clonotype. This rearrangement joins TRBV20-1 to TRBJ2-1; TRBD2 aligns across 10 bases. V lost 3 bases to trimming and J lost 4 bases; unmatched junction nucleotides: 6. The CDR3 length is 15 residues. Germline-derived CDR1 and CDR2 are DFQATT and SNEGSKA (reference sequence). CDR3 residues: CSARERTSGYNEQFF. CDR3 nucleotide sequence: TGCAGTGCTAGGGAGCGGACTAGCGGATACAATGAGCAGTTCTTC.

In its sample, this clonotype was seen a few times. The chain couples TRBV10-3 to TRBJ2-5; 14 bases agree with TRBD2. The V segment lost 4 bases and the J segment 1 base; nucleotides outside the gene matches: 5. Germline V lookup: CDR1 ENHRY, CDR2 SYGVKD. This CDR3 region has 17 residues. The CDR3 coding sequence is TGTGCCATCAGTGCGGGGACTAGCGGGAGTGTCCAAGAGACCCAGTACTTC. Translated: CAISAGTSGSVQETQYF.

The genes are TRBV7-9 and TRBJ2-1; possibly TRBD2 for D (5 bases). The CDR3 has 17 amino acids. The germline V gene has CDR1 SEHNR and CDR2 FQNEAQ (reference sequence). The V end lost 5 bases, the J end lost 6 bases, and 23 bases lay between the germline ends. The CDR3 region is CASSPKPGEGTSNEQFF. The CDR3 DNA sequence: TGTGCCAGCAGCCCTAAGCCTGGCGAGGGCACCTCCAATGAGCAGTTCTTC.

This sequence joins TRBV6-5 and TRBJ2-1; the match to TRBD2 covers 12 bases. Germline V gene lookup returns CDR1 MNHEY and CDR2 SVGAGI. J gave up 3 bases and V 2 bases, and 8 bases lay outside the gene matches. The CDR3 spans 18 residues. In nucleotides, the CDR3 is TGTGCCAGCAGTTACCGCCGACTAGCGGGAGACCTCTACAATGAGCAGTTCTTC. It encodes CASSYRRLAGDLYNEQFF.

V usage is TRBV5-1 and J usage is TRBJ2-2; possible D gene TRBD1, 6 bases. Deletions cut 0 bases from V and 4 bases from J, with 13 bases between. This CDR3 comprises 16 residues. Germline V lookup: CDR1 SGHRS, CDR2 YFSETQ. The CDR3 DNA reads TGCGCCAGCAGCTTGGCCCTACAGGGCGCCACCGGGGAGCTGTTTTTT. As protein: CASSLALQGATGELFF.

The V and J genes are TRBV3-1 and TRBJ2-7; 9 bases are a match to TRBD1. There are 15 residues in the CDR3. Germline CDR1 reads LGHDT; CDR2 reads YNNKEL (reference sequence). Unmatched junction bases numbered 6, after V lost 4 bases and J lost 2 bases. The CDR3 loop reads CASSPWDRAPYEQYF. The CDR3 DNA reads TGTGCCAGCAGCCCTTGGGACAGGGCCCCCTACGAGCAGTACTTC.